This is a list of T cell receptor beta chains from one sample in a study of cytomegalovirus exposure and HLA in healthy donors. TCRdb's copy holds only in-frame clones and misses some; the assay was immunoSEQ multiplex PCR. The sample contains around 250,000 clones, nearly 90% of which appear only once. Material: PBMCs. All receptors derive from a woman aged 18-35 years in good health and CMV-seronegative. CDR3s include the opening cysteine and the closing phenylalanine or tryptophan. A D gene is named only where the DNA matches it firmly. Some rows have no size entry. The others give once, few or many, or a class for an expanded clone.

d_gene | abundance | j_gene | v_gene | CDR3aa | CDR3nt
TRBD2 | - | TRBJ2-1 | TRBV4-1 | CASSPRGGAGALINEQFF | TGCGCCAGCAGCCCTAGAGGCGGAGCGGGGGCACTTATCAATGAGCAGTTCTTC
TRBD1 | - | TRBJ1-1 | TRBV2 | CASSEQGAPRNTEAFF | TGTGCCAGCAGTGAACAGGGGGCCCCCCGGAACACTGAAGCTTTCTTT
TRBD1 | - | TRBJ2-2 | TRBV18 | CASSLSDRATGELFF | TGTGCCAGCTCACTGTCGGACAGGGCGACCGGGGAGCTGTTTTTT
- | few | TRBJ2-7 | TRBV7-6 | CASSPGTITDHEQYF | TGTGCCAGCAGCCCGGGGACAATCACTGACCACGAGCAGTACTTC
TRBD2 | - | TRBJ2-1 | TRBV19 | CASTGTRFNEQFF | TGTGCCAGTACTGGGACTAGATTCAATGAGCAGTTCTTC
- | - | TRBJ2-1 | TRBV5-8 | CASSLVGRGVGDNEQFF | TGTGCCAGCAGCTTAGTCGGCAGGGGAGTAGGAGACAATGAGCAGTTCTTC
- | - | TRBJ2-5 | TRBV11-2 | CASSERETQYF | TGTGCCAGCAGCGAGCGAGAGACCCAGTACTTC
- | once | TRBJ1-4 | TRBV6-5 | CASSYQQGTNEKLFF | TGTGCCAGCAGTTACCAACAGGGAACTAATGAAAAACTGTTTTTT
- | - | TRBJ1-6 | TRBV7-9 | CASSLRRDSPLHF | TGTGCCAGCAGCTTGCGGCGGGATTCACCCCTCCACTTT
TRBD1 | once | TRBJ1-2 | TRBV7-2 | CASSLWGQGYGYTF | TGTGCCAGCAGCTTATGGGGACAGGGCTATGGCTACACCTTC
TRBD2 | - | TRBJ2-7 | TRBV5-1 | CASSLQSLAGLTTYEQYF | TGCGCCAGCAGCTTACAATCCCTAGCGGGGCTAACCACCTACGAGCAGTACTTC
- | - | TRBJ1-2 | TRBV19 | CASSMVQKFNYGYTF | TGTGCCAGTAGTATGGTACAGAAGTTTAACTATGGCTACACCTTC
TRBD2 | - | TRBJ2-5 | TRBV27 | CASSARLGRGEQETQYF | TGTGCCAGCAGTGCCCGACTGGGGCGGGGGGAACAAGAGACCCAGTACTTC
TRBD1 | - | TRBJ1-5 | TRBV28 | CASSTFRQGNQPQHF | TGTGCCAGCAGTACATTCAGACAGGGAAATCAGCCCCAGCATTTT
TRBD2 | - | TRBJ2-2 | TRBV7-7 | CASSLGAGVNTGELFF | TGTGCCAGCAGCTTAGGGGCGGGGGTAAACACCGGGGAGCTGTTTTTT
- | - | TRBJ1-4 | TRBV30 | CAWSLAGGDEKLFF | TGTGCCTGGAGTTTGGCCGGAGGGGATGAAAAACTGTTTTTT
- | - | TRBJ1-2 | TRBV6-6 | CASRRDTNYGYTF | TGTGCCAGCAGGCGCGACACCAACTATGGCTACACCTTC
- | - | TRBJ2-7 | TRBV30 | CAWSGQGYEQYF | TGTGCCTGGAGTGGGCAGGGCTACGAGCAGTACTTC
TRBD1 | - | TRBJ1-5 | TRBV11-2 | CASSWDSWNQPQHF | TGTGCCAGCAGTTGGGACAGTTGGAATCAGCCCCAGCATTTT
- | - | TRBJ2-1 | TRBV7-6 | CASSLDSGVHEQFF | TGTGCCAGCAGCTTAGACTCCGGGGTCCATGAGCAGTTCTTC
TRBD2 | - | TRBJ2-2 | TRBV2 | CASSEALLAGGRTGELFF | TGTGCCAGCAGTGAAGCGCTTCTAGCGGGGGGCCGCACCGGGGAGCTGTTTTTT
TRBD2 | - | TRBJ2-1 | TRBV28 | CASSSPTGLAGYRTYNEQFF | TGTGCCAGCAGTTCTCCGACGGGACTAGCGGGGTACCGTACCTACAATGAGCAGTTCTTC
TRBD2 | - | TRBJ2-5 | TRBV27 | CASTKTSGEWETQYF | TGTGCCAGCACTAAGACTAGCGGGGAATGGGAGACCCAGTACTTC
- | - | TRBJ2-1 | TRBV7-9 | CASSLDGGNEQFF | TGTGCCAGCAGCTTAGATGGCGGGAATGAGCAGTTCTTC
- | - | TRBJ1-5 | TRBV25-1 | CASSGSAHGMSQPQHF | TGTGCCAGCAGTGGGTCCGCCCACGGGATGAGTCAGCCCCAGCATTTT
- | - | TRBJ1-6 | TRBV5-1 | CASSPRDNSPLHF | TGCGCCAGCAGCCCCCGTGATAATTCACCCCTCCACTTT
TRBD2 | - | TRBJ2-2 | TRBV9 | CASSPTGTSSTGELFF | TGTGCCAGCAGCCCCACCGGGACTAGCTCTACCGGGGAGCTGTTTTTT